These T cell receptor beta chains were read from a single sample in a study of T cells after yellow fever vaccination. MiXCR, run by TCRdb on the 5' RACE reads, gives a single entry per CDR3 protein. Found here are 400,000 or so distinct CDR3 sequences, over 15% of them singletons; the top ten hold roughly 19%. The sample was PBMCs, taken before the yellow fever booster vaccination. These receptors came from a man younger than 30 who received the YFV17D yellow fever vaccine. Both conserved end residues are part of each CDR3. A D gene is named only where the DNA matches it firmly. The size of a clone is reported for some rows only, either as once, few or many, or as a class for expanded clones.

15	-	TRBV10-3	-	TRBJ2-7	TGTGCCATCAGTCCCAGACTGGGGGGTTTAAGAGAGCAGTACTTC	CAISPRLGGLREQYF
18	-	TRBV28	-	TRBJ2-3	TGTGCCAGCAGTTTACGCCCGGGGCAGGTTGGGAGCACAGATACGCAGTATTTT	CASSLRPGQVGSTDTQYF
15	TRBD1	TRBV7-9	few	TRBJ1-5	TGTGCCAGCAGCCTCCTCGGACAGGGGGATCAGCCCCAGCATTTT	CASSLLGQGDQPQHF
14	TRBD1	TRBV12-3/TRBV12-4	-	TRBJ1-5	TGTGCCAGCAGACCCCAGGGGGACAATCAGCCCCAGCATTTT	CASRPQGDNQPQHF
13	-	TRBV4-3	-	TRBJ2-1	TGCGCCAGCAGCCAAGATACGGAACTTGAGCAGTTCTTC	CASSQDTELEQFF
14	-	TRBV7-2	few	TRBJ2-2	TGTGCCAGCAGCCAACAGACGAACACCGGGGAGCTGTTTTTT	CASSQQTNTGELFF
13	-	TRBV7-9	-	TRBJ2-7	TGTGCCAGCAGGCCGTCTTACGTTCACGAGCAGTACTTC	CASRPSYVHEQYF
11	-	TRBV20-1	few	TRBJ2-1	TGCAGTGCCCGGACCCAAGGTGAGCAGTTCTTC	CSARTQGEQFF
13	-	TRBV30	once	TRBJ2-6	TGTGCCTGGAGCTTAGCTGGGGCCAACGTCCTGACTTTC	CAWSLAGANVLTF
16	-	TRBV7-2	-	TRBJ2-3	TGTGCCAGCAGCTCAAACCGACTAGGAAGGACAGATACGCAGTATTTT	CASSSNRLGRTDTQYF
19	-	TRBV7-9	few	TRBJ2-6	TGTGCCAGCAGCCCGGACTACCAAACCCCTCTCTCTGGGGCCAACGTCCTGACTTTC	CASSPDYQTPLSGANVLTF
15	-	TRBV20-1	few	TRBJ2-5	TGCAGTGCCCACGGACAGGGAGGGGAGCAAGAGACCCAGTACTTC	CSAHGQGGEQETQYF
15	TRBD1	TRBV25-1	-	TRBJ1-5	TGTGCCAGCAGTGGGACCTCAGGGGGCCACCAGCCCCAGCATTTT	CASSGTSGGHQPQHF
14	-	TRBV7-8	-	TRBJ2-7	TGTGCCAGCAGCGATGGGCGGGACCTGTACGAGCAGTACTTC	CASSDGRDLYEQYF
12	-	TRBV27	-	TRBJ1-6	TGTGCCAGCAGTTACAGAACGGGGCCCCTCCACTTT	CASSYRTGPLHF
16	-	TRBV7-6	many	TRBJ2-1	TGTGCCAGCAGCCCGAGCACAGGGGACTACTACAATGAGCAGTTCTTC	CASSPSTGDYYNEQFF
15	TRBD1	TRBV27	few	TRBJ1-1	TGTGCCAGCTCACCGACAGGGAAGATGAACACTGAAGCTTTCTTT	CASSPTGKMNTEAFF
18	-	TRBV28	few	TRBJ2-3	TGTGCCAGCAGACTAACAGGGAAGTGGGGGGGGTCCACAGATACGCAGTATTTT	CASRLTGKWGGSTDTQYF
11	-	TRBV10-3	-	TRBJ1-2	TGTGCCACCGCGGGGGGCCATGGCTACACCTTC	CATAGGHGYTF
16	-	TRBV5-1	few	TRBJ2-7	TGCGCCAGCAGCTTGTTTGTGACTAGTCCGTCCTACGAGCAGTACTTC	CASSLFVTSPSYEQYF
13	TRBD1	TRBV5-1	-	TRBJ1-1	TGCGCCAGCAGCTTCACAGGGGCGGACGGAGCTTTCTTT	CASSFTGADGAFF
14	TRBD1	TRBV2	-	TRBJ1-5	TGTGCCAGCAGCCCGGGACAGGGGCATCAGCCCCAGCATTTT	CASSPGQGHQPQHF
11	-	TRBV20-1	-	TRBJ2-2	TGCAGTGCTACCGAGACCGGGGAGCTGTTTTTT	CSATETGELFF
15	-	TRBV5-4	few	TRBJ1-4	TGTGCCAGCAGCTTGTCTACCAGGGTTGGCGAAAAACTGTTTTTT	CASSLSTRVGEKLFF
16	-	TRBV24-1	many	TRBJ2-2	TGTGCCACCAGTGATTATATGAGCTCGAACACCGGGGAGCTGTTTTTT	CATSDYMSSNTGELFF
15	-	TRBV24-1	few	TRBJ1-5	TGTGCCACCAGCGAGAGGGGATGGAGCAATCAGCCCCAGCATTTT	CATSERGWSNQPQHF
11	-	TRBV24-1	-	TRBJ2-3	TGTGCCACCAGTGTGGGAGATACGCAGTATTTT	CATSVGDTQYF
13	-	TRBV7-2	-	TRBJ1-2	TGTGCCAGCAGCTTGGCCCACCTTGGAGGCTACACCTTC	CASSLAHLGGYTF
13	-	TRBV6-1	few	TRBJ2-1	TGTGCCAGCAGTGAAGCTTTTCGGGGTGAGCAGTTCTTC	CASSEAFRGEQFF
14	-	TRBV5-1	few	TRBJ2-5	TGCGCCAGCAGCTTCGTCGACCCACAAGAGACCCAGTACTTC	CASSFVDPQETQYF
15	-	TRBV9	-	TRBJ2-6	TGTGCCAGCAGCGTAGTCTCGACTGGGGCCAACGTCCTGACTTTC	CASSVVSTGANVLTF
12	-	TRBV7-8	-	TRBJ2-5	TGTGCCAGCAGCCCAGGCCGTCGGACCCATTACTTC	CASSPGRRTHYF
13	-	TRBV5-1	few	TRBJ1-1	TGCGCCAGCAACAGGGATATAAACACTGAAGCTTTCTTT	CASNRDINTEAFF